The present T cell receptor beta chain was sequenced within a study of shared clonotypes between healthy human individuals. General observations from the study: The diversity represented, both genetic and in exposure history, was limited by few donors.

Of note for this clone: Its antigen remains unidentified.

The authors divided CD4+ cells into CD45RA+ naive and CD45RA-negative memory subsets. TCRdb keeps only in-frame clones here, not all; method: immunoSEQ multiplex PCR. The table has some 2 million clones, over 85% seen once. Germline V gene lookup returns CDR1 MNHEY and CDR2 SVGAGI. The CDR3 is 15 amino acids. Trimming took 5 bases from V and 3 from J; bases not matched to a gene: 7. The clonotype was recovered from a man between 18 and 35 years old in good health. The chain is built from TRBV6-5 and TRBJ1-2, with TRBD1 matching 9 bases. Input material: naive CD4+ T cells sorted from blood. Subset reported: CD45RA+ positively selected. As DNA, the CDR3 is TGTGCCAGCAGTCCAGGGGGACAGGGACACTATGGCTACACCTTC. This translates into CASSPGGQGHYGYTF.